This T cell receptor (beta chain) was observed in a study of somatic mutations in cytotoxic T cells in rheumatoid arthritis. Study-wide points: The antigen targets of the expanded CD8+ clones lacked identification.

To note about this clone: No antigen is known for it.

Assay: immunoSEQ multiplex PCR; the TCRdb copy retains only in-frame clones and omits some. This table has about 17,000 clones, less than 80% appearing once. The CD4+ and CD8+ fractions came from positive magnetic bead selection and were purity-checked by flow cytometry. This TCR was recovered from a man aged 60 to 75 in good health. Sequencing was done on a sample of CD8+ T cells sorted from blood.

The CDR3 sequence: CASSLRDEAFF. CDR3 in DNA: TGTGCCAGCAGTCTCCGGGATGAAGCTTTCTTT. The V and J genes are TRBV6-6 and TRBJ1-1; the D is unclear. Germline CDR1 is MNHNY and CDR2 is SVGAGI (reference sequence). V lost 5 bases and J lost 7, with 8 bases in between. This CDR3 is built from 11 residues.